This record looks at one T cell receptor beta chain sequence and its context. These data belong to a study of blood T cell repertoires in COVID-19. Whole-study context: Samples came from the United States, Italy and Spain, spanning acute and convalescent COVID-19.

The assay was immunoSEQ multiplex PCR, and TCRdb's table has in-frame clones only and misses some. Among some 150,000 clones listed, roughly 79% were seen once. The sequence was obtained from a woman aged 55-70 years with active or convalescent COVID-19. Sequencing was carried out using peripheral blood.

Here the CDR3 reads CASSDPGINEQFF. DNA for the CDR3: TGTGCCAGCAGCGACCCGGGGATCAATGAGCAGTTCTTC. The rearrangement joins TRBV6-2 or TRBV6-3 to TRBJ2-1; D is possibly TRBD2 (5 bases). Germline values: CDR1 MNHEY, CDR2 SVGEGT. There are 13 residues in the CDR3. V was shortened by 6 bases and J by 6 bases, with 12 bases between the two germline ends.